A single sample gave rise to the 13 T cell receptor beta chains below, sequenced in a study of T cell responses to AZD1222 COVID-19 vaccine. Measured with immunoSEQ multiplex PCR; TCRdb has only the in-frame clones, and not every one. The data contain some 200,000 clones, approximately 93% of them seen just once; the ten biggest clones take up around 1%. Sequenced here: peripheral blood, sampled 28 days after the second AZD1222 dose. The origin of the receptors is an adult who received the AZD1222 COVID-19 vaccine.

J is TRBJ1-3 and V is TRBV27; tentatively, D is TRBD1 (6 bases). The CDR3 covers 14 residues. Germline CDR1 and CDR2: MNHEY and SMNVEV (reference sequence). V was shortened by 6 bases and J by 4 bases, with 13 bases between the two germline ends. CDR3 residues: CASRPSGVGNTIYF. For the CDR3, the DNA is TGTGCCAGCAGACCCTCAGGGGTCGGAAACACCATATATTTT.

This chain links TRBV9 with TRBJ2-5, with 11 positions matching TRBD1. The V segment lost 2 bases and the J segment 2 bases; nucleotides outside the gene matches: 5. Germline CDR1 and CDR2: SGDLS and YYNGEE. The CDR3 has 16 residues. In nucleotides, the CDR3 is TGTGCCAGCAGCGTGGCCGGGACAGGGGGACAAGAGACCCAGTACTTC. Protein: CASSVAGTGGQETQYF.

This chain joins TRBV6-2 or TRBV6-3 and TRBJ2-5, with D unclear. CDR1 and CDR2 (germline): MNHEY, SVGEGT. The germline V and J ends were trimmed by 2 bases and 3 bases, with 1 base remaining between them. The CDR3 is 11 amino acids. Written as DNA, the CDR3 is TGTGCCAGCAGTTACGAAGAGACCCAGTACTTC. It codes for CASSYEETQYF.

The chain recombines TRBV4-2 with TRBJ1-4; D not certain. The CDR3 contains 15 residues. Germline lookup yields CDR1 LGHNA and CDR2 YNFKEQ. V was pared by 0 bases and J by 8 bases, with 13 bases between. In DNA, the CDR3 is TGTGCCAGCAGCCAAGATCCGGGTGTAGGAGAAAAACTGTTTTTT. Translation gives CASSQDPGVGEKLFF.

This sequence joins TRBV19 and TRBJ1-5, with D maybe TRBD1 (6 bases). CDR1 is LNHDA and CDR2 is SQIVND in the germline V gene (reference sequence). This CDR3 contains 12 residues. Trimming took off 9 bases at V and 9 bases at J, with 15 bases between the two ends. The CDR3 is CASRTVGGPQHF. CDR3 bases: TGTGCCAGCCGGACGGTAGGGGGGCCCCAGCATTTT. Complete variable domain (other parts from reference TRBV19 and TRBJ1-5): DGGITQSPKYLFRKEGQNVTLSCEQNLNHDAMYWYRQDPGQGLRLIYYSQIVNDFQKGDIAEGYSVSREKKESFPLTVTSAQKNPTAFYLCASRTVGGPQHFGDGTRLSIL.

The CDR3 loop reads CASSRSDRDYGYTF. In DNA form, the CDR3 reads TGTGCCAGTAGTAGATCCGACAGGGATTATGGCTACACCTTC. The chain has TRBV19 and TRBJ1-2, with 7 bases aligning to TRBD1. The ends lost 4 bases at V and 5 bases at J; junction bases unmatched: 7. There are 14 residues in the CDR3. From germline, CDR1 is LNHDA and CDR2 SQIVND (reference sequence).

This clone was seen a few times. The chain combines TRBV7-9 with TRBJ1-2; D may be TRBD1 (5 bases). There are 16 residues in the CDR3. In germline, CDR1 is SEHNR, CDR2 FQNEAQ (reference sequence). V lost 1 base, J lost 2 bases, and 14 bases lay in between. This CDR3 is CASSLGGGRTNYGYTF. CDR3 sequence (DNA): TGTGCCAGCAGCTTAGGCGGGGGTCGGACGAACTATGGCTACACCTTC. Complete variable domain (other parts from reference TRBV7-9 and TRBJ1-2): DTGVSQNPRHKITKRGQNVTFRCDPISEHNRLYWYRQTLGQGPEFLTYFQNEAQLEKSRLLSDRFSAERPKGSFSTLEIQRTEQGDSAMYLCASSLGGGRTNYGYTFGSGTRLTVV.

The rearrangement links TRBV19 to TRBJ2-7; D could derive from TRBD1 or TRBD2 (5 bases each). Trimming shortened V by 9 bases and J by 3 bases, and 15 bases separated the two germline ends. CDR1 is LNHDA and CDR2 is SQIVND in the germline V gene (reference sequence). CDR3 length: 13 residues. This CDR3 is CASGRDPGYEQYF. CDR3 DNA sequence: TGTGCCAGCGGAAGGGACCCAGGCTACGAGCAGTACTTC. Full variable domain (rest looked up from reference TRBV19 and TRBJ2-7): DGGITQSPKYLFRKEGQNVTLSCEQNLNHDAMYWYRQDPGQGLRLIYYSQIVNDFQKGDIAEGYSVSREKKESFPLTVTSAQKNPTAFYLCASGRDPGYEQYFGPGTRLTVT.

The rearrangement joins TRBV10-3 to TRBJ1-4, with D maybe TRBD1 (5 bases). This CDR3 spans 13 amino acids. The V end lost 4 bases, the J end lost 4 bases, and 7 bases lay between the germline ends. The germline V gene has CDR1 ENHRY and CDR2 SYGVKD. The CDR3 DNA is TGTGCCATCAGTGGACAGCTTAATGAAAAACTGTTTTTT. This sequence encodes CAISGQLNEKLFF.

V is TRBV7-2 and J is TRBJ1-6, with 9 nucleotides matching TRBD1. CDR1 is SGHTA and CDR2 is FQGNSA in the germline V gene. The trim removed 1 base at V and 10 bases at J, leaving 5 bases unmatched. The CDR3 runs 15 residues. CDR3 sequence: CASSLGQGETSPLHF. The CDR3 region has the DNA TGTGCCAGCAGCTTAGGACAGGGGGAAACCTCACCCCTCCACTTT.

This rearrangement joins TRBV6-5 to TRBJ2-2; D might be TRBD1 (5 bases). CDR3 length: 13 amino acids. The V end lost 6 bases, the J end lost 0 bases, and 5 bases lay between the germline ends. Germline V lookup: CDR1 MNHEY, CDR2 SVGAGI. CDR3 region: CASRGPNTGELFF. CDR3 DNA: TGTGCCAGCAGGGGGCCGAACACCGGGGAGCTGTTTTTT.

This rearrangement joins TRBV7-2 to TRBJ1-1, with 7 bases identical to TRBD1. The CDR3 has 16 residues. CDR1 and CDR2 from the germline V gene are SGHTA and FQGNSA. V shed 5 bases, J shed 3 bases, and the junction held 12 bases outside the gene matches. CDR3 loop: CASSPRQGSVDTEAFF. The CDR3 nucleotides read TGTGCCAGCAGCCCTCGACAGGGTTCCGTTGACACTGAAGCTTTCTTT.

This clone was detected only once. The chain couples TRBV7-2 to TRBJ1-4, with unresolved D. Trimming took 5 bases from V and 0 from J, leaving 13 bases between them. The CDR3 length is 16 residues. The germline V gene encodes CDR1 SGHTA and CDR2 FQGNSA. DNA of the CDR3: TGTGCCAGCAGCCCTAACCGGGGTGCAACTAATGAAAAACTGTTTTTT. Translation: CASSPNRGATNEKLFF. The variable domain in full, completed from reference TRBV7-2 and TRBJ1-4, reads GAGVSQSPSNKVTEKGKDVELRCDPISGHTALYWYRQSLGQGLEFLIYFQGNSAPDKSGLPSDRFSAERTGGSVSTLTIQRTQQEDSAVYLCASSPNRGATNEKLFFGSGTQLSVL.